This T cell receptor (beta chain) derives from a study of identical twins. General study results and limits: Conclusions came from cross-sectional statistical analysis, not from following the same donors.

The V segment lost 5 bases and the J segment 1 base; nucleotides outside the gene matches: 18. This CDR3 is 20 amino acids long. Per germline, CDR1 DFQATT and CDR2 SNEGSKA (reference sequence). Using its own MiXCR run on the 5' RACE reads, TCRdb lists one record per CDR3 protein. The sample shows hundreds of thousands of distinct CDR3 sequences, 20% to 25% of them seen only once. This clonotype was counted a few times. Its target is not known. Healthy Caucasians alone served as donors. These data were also reused for a study on yellow fever vaccine responses in identical twins. As reported in that work: Among the twins, the vaccine T cell response reportedly seemed partly convergent and partly personalized.

Sequencing was performed on CD4+ T cells sorted from blood. V usage is TRBV20-1 and J usage is TRBJ2-4, with 12 nucleotides matching TRBD2. The TCR originated in a woman under 30 in good health. The CDR3 region is CSARVPGGASGGVAKNIQYF. The DNA of the CDR3 is TGCAGTGCTCGAGTCCCCGGAGGAGCTAGCGGGGGGGTGGCCAAAAACATTCAGTACTTC.